The source of this T cell receptor beta chain is a study of patients and donors after allogeneic stem cell transplantation. TCRdb re-derived calls from the RT-PCR reads in MiXCR, one entry per CDR3 protein. The data hold 920,000 or so distinct CDR3 sequences, with under 20% observed a single time. CDR1 and CDR2 (germline): MNHNS, SASEGT. The CDR3 consists of 15 residues. V shed 6 bases, J shed 0 bases, and the junction held 5 bases outside the gene matches. Sequencing used blood, either unsorted or a sorted T cell fraction (not recorded which). The rearrangement uses TRBV6-1 and TRBJ2-7; the match to TRBD1 covers 10 bases. The clonotype was recovered from a human donor who was either an allogeneic HSCT recipient or a stem cell or donor lymphocyte infusion donor (not recorded which). It is not recorded whose cells these are; they may come from a transplant donor. Here the CDR3 reads CASRVRDRGSYEQYF. The CDR3 DNA reads TGTGCCAGCAGAGTCCGGGACAGGGGCTCCTACGAGCAGTACTTC.